This T cell receptor beta chain was profiled in a study of yellow fever vaccine responses in identical twins (dated by TCRdb to the late 2010s). Looking at the study overall: In the study, vaccine-responding T cell clones were precisely tracked in identical twins.

Worth noting for this clonotype: What this receptor recognizes is not known. No per-base quality is available; no much larger clone lies one base away.

Summary of the overall study and its limitations: According to the authors, the vaccine-induced T cell response in identical twins seemed to be partly convergent and partly specific to each individual.

The method was RT-PCR. TCRdb shows the sequencer as Illumina HiSeq 2500. TCRdb redid the processing of the public reads, applying fastp at Q25 and MiXCR, and retained in-frame beta chains. Duplicate CDR3 protein sequences are folded into a single record with the most common DNA and genes. The sample yields about 3,000 distinct CDR3 sequences; about 88% were counted once. Of the sample, less than 3.5% falls within the top ten clones. The CDR3, from cysteine to phenylalanine, totals 14 residues. The entry retains the CDR3 DNA only, 42 bases that are in frame from base 1. Trimming removed 2 bases from V and 4 bases from J, leaving 14 bases between the germline ends. For CDR1 and CDR2, the germline V gene (reference sequence) lists DFQATT and SNEGSKA.

The chain couples TRBV20-1 to TRBJ2-5; a tentative D call is TRBD2 (6 bases match). The receptor was derived from a woman younger than 35 who received the yellow fever vaccine. Donor details come from another sample of the same person, matched by shared clones. The source material was T cells from blood (PBMCs), unsorted or a sorted subset (not recorded which), sampled before or after yellow fever vaccination (not recorded which). The CDR3 protein is CSARLAEKGETQYF. The sequenced DNA: TGCAGTGCTAGATTAGCGGAAAAAGGAGAGACCCAGTACTTC.